Listed here is a single T cell receptor beta chain. This may be a read error, as it is one base from a much larger clone. This sample includes further DNA sequences coding for the same CDR3. This sample was taken from a study of blood T cell repertoires in COVID-19. In the study overall: Donors in the United States, Italy and Spain gave samples during acute or convalescent COVID-19.

Germline lookup yields CDR1 LNHDA and CDR2 SQIVND (reference sequence). The J segment lost 8 bases and the V segment lost 5 bases, leaving 2 bases of the junction unmatched. The CDR3 extends over 13 amino acids. Authors' data handling: Nucleated cell counts were estimated from reference gene primer amplification. Sequenced by immunoSEQ multiplex PCR; TCRdb stores in-frame clones only, minus some. V and J calls and clone size are as listed in that table; D and trimming were resolved from the DNA. The table lists some 150,000 clones, roughly 84% of them singletons. Participants were aged 18 to 89 years from approximately 23 US areas. Assignments of participants to cohorts depended upon their own reported clinical history.

This sequence joins TRBV19 and TRBJ1-6, with 8 bases matching TRBD1. The sample comprised PBMCs or T cells enriched from blood (not recorded which). The sequence came from a human donor with acute COVID-19. The donor label of this sample is uncertain. CDR3 loop: CASSGTGDSPLHF. CDR3 bases: TGTGCCAGTAGTGGGACAGGAGATTCACCCCTCCACTTT.